This is a list of T cell receptor beta chains from one sample in a study of blood T cell repertoires in COVID-19. Only in-frame clones appear in the TCRdb table, and some are missing; sequencing was by immunoSEQ multiplex PCR. The sample carries around 140,000 clones, 84% recorded once. The sample taken for sequencing was peripheral blood. All receptors come from a man aged 55 to 70 with active or convalescent COVID-19. The CDR3 runs from the conserved cysteine through the conserved F or W. Fields, in order: V gene, D gene, clone size, J gene, CDR3 DNA, CDR3 protein. The D gene is left open where the match is weak. For some rows the clone size is stated as once, few or many, or as a class when expanded; others skip it.

TRBV24-1	TRBD1	NA	TRBJ2-5	TGTGCCACCAGTGACGCTCAGGGGGCGAGAGAGACCCAGTACTTC	CATSDAQGARETQYF
TRBV6-2/TRBV6-3	TRBD1	NA	TRBJ1-5	TGTGCCAGCAGTTCTGGACAGGGCCGGCAGCCCCAGCATTTT	CASSSGQGRQPQHF
TRBV5-1	TRBD1	many	TRBJ1-1	TGCGCCAGCAGCTTTGGACAGGGCATTCGAGAAGCTTTCTTT	CASSFGQGIREAFF
TRBV4-3	NA	NA	TRBJ2-1	TGCGCCAGCAGCCAAGATTTTACAGGGCAGTTCTTC	CASSQDFTGQFF
TRBV9	TRBD2	NA	TRBJ2-1	TGTGCCAGCAGCGTAGGCGGGAGCGCCTACAATGAGCAGTTCTTC	CASSVGGSAYNEQFF
TRBV4-3	TRBD2	NA	TRBJ2-3	TGCGCCAGCAGCCAGCTAGCGGGAACAAGCACAGATACGCAGTATTTT	CASSQLAGTSTDTQYF
TRBV9	NA	NA	TRBJ2-3	TGTGCCAGCAGCGTAGGGCACAGGCTACCCACCACAGATACGCAGTATTTT	CASSVGHRLPTTDTQYF
TRBV4-3	TRBD2	NA	TRBJ2-3	TGCGCCAGCAGCCAAGATGCTAGCGGGAGGGTAGAATATTTT	CASSQDASGRVEYF
TRBV6-6	TRBD1	NA	TRBJ1-3	TGTGCCAGCAGTCGAAGACCAGGACAGGTAGATGATCTAGGAAACACCATATATTTT	CASSRRPGQVDDLGNTIYF
TRBV2	TRBD1	NA	TRBJ2-6	TGTGCCAGCGTGACAGGGGAACGCTCTGGGGCCAACGTCCTGACTTTC	CASVTGERSGANVLTF
TRBV4-3	NA	NA	TRBJ1-6	TGCGCCAGCAGCCAAGAAGGTACGGAGTCCACCCTCCACTTT	CASSQEGTESTLHF
TRBV27	TRBD1	NA	TRBJ1-4	TGTGCCAGCACCCCCAGGACAGGGTCTGAAAAACTGTTTTTT	CASTPRTGSEKLFF
TRBV5-1	TRBD1	NA	TRBJ2-3	TGCGCCAGTAAGACAGGGGACGGGGGTACGCAGTATTTT	CASKTGDGGTQYF
TRBV10-2	NA	many	TRBJ2-3	TGCGCCAGCAGTGAGTCCCCTAGAGCCGATACGCAGTATTTT	CASSESPRADTQYF
TRBV19	NA	NA	TRBJ1-2	TGTGCCAGTAGTATAGCCTCCGGAGCTAACTATGGCTACACCTTC	CASSIASGANYGYTF
TRBV4-3	TRBD2	NA	TRBJ2-1	TGCGCCAGCAGCCAAGCCCTGTTTGGGCGGGAGGAGGAGCAGTTCTTC	CASSQALFGREEEQFF
TRBV12-1	NA	NA	TRBJ1-5	TGTGCCAGCAGCCCCGTCGGGACAGGGTTTCAGCCCCAGCATTTT	CASSPVGTGFQPQHF
TRBV7-9	TRBD1	NA	TRBJ2-3	TGTGCCAGCAATAGGCAGGGGGCAGATACGCAGTATTTT	CASNRQGADTQYF
TRBV29-1	NA	NA	TRBJ1-1	TGCAGCGTAGGAACAGGGAACACTGAAGCTTTCTTT	CSVGTGNTEAFF
TRBV6-2/TRBV6-3	NA	NA	TRBJ1-5	TGTGCCAGCAGTTACTCACAGGTCAATCAGCCCCAGCATTTT	CASSYSQVNQPQHF
TRBV6-5	NA	NA	TRBJ1-1	TGTGCCAGCAGTTACGTAAGGGGCGGTTTAGACACTGAAGCTTTCTTT	CASSYVRGGLDTEAFF
TRBV5-4	TRBD1	few	TRBJ1-5	TGTGCCAGCAGCTTGGGTGGGGACAGGGCCCGCGGACCCAATCAGCCCCAGCATTTT	CASSLGGDRARGPNQPQHF
TRBV7-9	TRBD1	NA	TRBJ1-2	TGTGCCAGCAGCACAGGGGAGAAGTACACCTTC	CASSTGEKYTF
TRBV18	NA	NA	TRBJ2-7	TGTGCCAGCTCACCAAAGACTAGGAGCTCCTACGAGCAGTACTTC	CASSPKTRSSYEQYF
TRBV9	NA	NA	TRBJ1-6	TGTGCCAGCAGCCTAGACGCCAGCTCCTATAATTCACCCCTCCACTTT	CASSLDASSYNSPLHF
TRBV7-2	NA	NA	TRBJ2-3	TGTGCCAGCAGCCCTGACAGTATCACAGATACGCAGTATTTT	CASSPDSITDTQYF
TRBV24-1	NA	NA	TRBJ1-1	TGTGCCAACGACCCCGGTTCTCAAGGGGGACGGCGGGCTGAAGCTTTCTTT	CANDPGSQGGRRAEAFF
TRBV5-6	NA	NA	TRBJ2-7	TGTGCCAGCAGCTTAGTCGCAGGGGGGAGCTCCTACGAGCAGTACTTC	CASSLVAGGSSYEQYF
TRBV3-1/TRBV3-2	NA	NA	TRBJ1-5	TGTGCCAGCAGCCAAGATGTAGCAGGGCATCAGCCCCAGCATTTT	CASSQDVAGHQPQHF
TRBV2	NA	NA	TRBJ2-2	TGTGCCAGCAGATTACAGCCGACCGGGGAGCTGTTTTTT	CASRLQPTGELFF
TRBV29-1	TRBD1	NA	TRBJ1-1	TGCAGCGTATTACAGGGGAGGAGGACTGAAGCTTTCTTT	CSVLQGRRTEAFF
TRBV11-2	TRBD2	NA	TRBJ2-3	TGTGCCAGCAGCAAGAATGGACTAGCGGGGGGAGGCACAGATACGCAGTATTTT	CASSKNGLAGGGTDTQYF
TRBV14	TRBD1	NA	TRBJ1-2	TGTGCCAGCAGCCAAGACGGACAGGGGAACTATGGCTACACCTTC	CASSQDGQGNYGYTF
TRBV19	NA	NA	TRBJ1-5	TGTGCCAGTAGTGCCGGGACTGGGAACCAGCCCCAGCATTTT	CASSAGTGNQPQHF
TRBV21-1	NA	NA	TRBJ1-3	TGTGCCAGCAGCAAAGCGGGACAGGGGGCCAAAAGAACATCCTCTGGAAACACCATATATTTT	CASSKAGQGAKRTSSGNTIYF
TRBV12-3/TRBV12-4	NA	NA	TRBJ1-6	TGTGCCAGCAGTTTTGAGTATTCACCCCTCCACTTT	CASSFEYSPLHF
TRBV5-1	NA	NA	TRBJ1-1	TGCGCCAGCAGCTTGGCCCCCGGACAGCTCAACACTGAAGCTTTCTTT	CASSLAPGQLNTEAFF
TRBV4-3	TRBD1	NA	TRBJ2-3	TGCGCCAGCAGCCAGGCCAGGGACAGGTCCCTGCAAAATACGCAGTATTTT	CASSQARDRSLQNTQYF
TRBV3-1/TRBV3-2	TRBD1	NA	TRBJ1-1	TGTGCCAGCAGCCCGGACAGGGTGAACACTGAAGCTTTCTTT	CASSPDRVNTEAFF
TRBV6-2/TRBV6-3	NA	few	TRBJ1-5	TGTGCCAGCAGTTACTCGCGTCAGCGACGGAATCAGCCCCAGCATTTT	CASSYSRQRRNQPQHF
TRBV5-1	TRBD1	NA	TRBJ2-2	TGCGCCAGCAGCCAAACAGGGGGCAGCACCGGGGAGCTGTTTTTT	CASSQTGGSTGELFF
TRBV4-1	NA	NA	TRBJ1-4	TGCGCCAGCAGCCGGCGGGTCAGCCCGGGTGAAAAACTGTTTTTT	CASSRRVSPGEKLFF
TRBV24-1	NA	NA	TRBJ2-3	TGTGCCACAGGACTGGGGGATACGCAGTATTTT	CATGLGDTQYF
TRBV7-8	TRBD1	once	TRBJ1-2	TGTGCCAGCAGCTTAGTTCGACAGGGGGCGAGGTATGGCTACACCTTC	CASSLVRQGARYGYTF
TRBV9	NA	NA	TRBJ2-2	TGTGCCAGCAGCGTGATCTCCCGGGCAGGGAGGACCGGGGAGCTGTTTTTT	CASSVISRAGRTGELFF
TRBV5-4	TRBD1	NA	TRBJ2-3	TGTGCCAGCAGTTTGGGACAGGGGAGGTTAAGCACAGATACGCAGTATTTT	CASSLGQGRLSTDTQYF
TRBV4-3	TRBD1	NA	TRBJ2-7	TGCGCCAGCAGCCACGGGACAGGGTCCTACGAGCAGTACTTC	CASSHGTGSYEQYF
TRBV3-1/TRBV3-2	NA	NA	TRBJ1-1	TGTGCCAGCCTACAAGGAGGGAACACTGAAGCTTTCTTT	CASLQGGNTEAFF
TRBV19	NA	once	TRBJ1-1	TGTGCCAGTAGTCCCCCAAAAAACACTGAAGCTTTCTTT	CASSPPKNTEAFF
TRBV6-5	NA	NA	TRBJ2-7	TGTGCCAGCAGTTACGCCCCAGCGCCCTACGAGCAGTACTTC	CASSYAPAPYEQYF
TRBV23-1	NA	once	TRBJ1-1	TGCGCCAGCAGTCAACCGAATTTTTGTTCAGACAACCTGAACACTGAAGCTTTCTTT	CASSQPNFCSDNLNTEAFF
TRBV6-5	NA	NA	TRBJ1-5	TGTGCCAGCAGTTACGAGACCGAGGATCAGCCCCAGCATTTT	CASSYETEDQPQHF
TRBV15	NA	NA	TRBJ1-6	TGTGCCACTACCACCCGGGAAAAAGGTCTTAATTCACCCCTCCACTTT	CATTTREKGLNSPLHF
TRBV10-3	NA	NA	TRBJ1-6	TGTGCCATCAGTGACAGTGCCTATAATTCACCCCTCCACTTT	CAISDSAYNSPLHF
TRBV18	TRBD1	NA	TRBJ1-3	TGTGCCAGCTCACGGACAGGGGGCGCCTCTGGAAACACCATATATTTT	CASSRTGGASGNTIYF
TRBV10-1	TRBD2	NA	TRBJ2-1	TGCGCCAGCAGCTTCGTCCTAAGCGGGGGAGACAATGAGCAGTTCTTC	CASSFVLSGGDNEQFF
TRBV9	NA	NA	TRBJ1-5	TGTGCCAGCAGCGCCCTCGGGGGGCAGGGTCAGCCCCAGCATTTT	CASSALGGQGQPQHF
TRBV19	NA	NA	TRBJ2-3	TGTGCCAGCGCACGGTGGAGTCCGACAGATACGCAGTATTTT	CASARWSPTDTQYF